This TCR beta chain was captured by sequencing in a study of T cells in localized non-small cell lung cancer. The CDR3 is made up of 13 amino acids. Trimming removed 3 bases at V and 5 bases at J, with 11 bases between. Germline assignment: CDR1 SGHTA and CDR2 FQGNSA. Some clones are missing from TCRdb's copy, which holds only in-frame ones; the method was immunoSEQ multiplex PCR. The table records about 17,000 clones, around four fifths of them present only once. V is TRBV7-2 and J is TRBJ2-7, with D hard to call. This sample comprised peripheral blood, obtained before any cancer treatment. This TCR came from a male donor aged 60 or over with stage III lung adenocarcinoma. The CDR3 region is CASSFRINDEQYF. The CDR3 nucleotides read TGTGCCAGCAGCTTCAGGATCAACGACGAGCAGTACTTC.